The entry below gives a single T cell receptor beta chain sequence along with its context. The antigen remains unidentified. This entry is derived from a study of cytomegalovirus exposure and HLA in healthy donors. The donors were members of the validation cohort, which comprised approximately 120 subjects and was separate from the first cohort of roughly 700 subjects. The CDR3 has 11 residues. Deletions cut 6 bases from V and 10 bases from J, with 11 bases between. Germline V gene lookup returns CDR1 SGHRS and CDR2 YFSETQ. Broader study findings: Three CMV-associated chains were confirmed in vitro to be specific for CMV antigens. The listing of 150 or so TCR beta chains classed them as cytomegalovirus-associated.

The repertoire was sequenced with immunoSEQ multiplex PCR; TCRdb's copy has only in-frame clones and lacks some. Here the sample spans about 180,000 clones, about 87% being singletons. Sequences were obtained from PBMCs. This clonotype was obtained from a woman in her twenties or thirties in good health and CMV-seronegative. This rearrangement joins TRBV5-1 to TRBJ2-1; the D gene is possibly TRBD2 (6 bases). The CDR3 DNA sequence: TGCGCCAGCATGGAGGGCGGGGAGCAGTTCTTC. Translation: CASMEGGEQFF.